These 21 T cell receptor beta chains were all obtained from the same sample, sequenced in a study of T-cell reconstitution after alpha-beta-depleted transplantation in children. Preparation of the TCRbeta library used unique molecular identifiers. TCRdb re-called the PCR reads with MiXCR, one entry per CDR3 protein. The table has some 130,000 distinct CDR3 sequences, roughly 10% seen once. This material consisted of PBMCs, mostly from graft donor cells, taken 180 days after TCRalphabeta/CD19-depleted stem cell transplant. These receptors originate from a girl younger than two who had a stem cell transplant for combined immunodeficiency, so the T cells may come from the graft donor.

The chain has TRBV6-5 and TRBJ2-4; TRBD1 might be the D (6 bases). The germline CDR1 and CDR2 sequences are MNHEY and SVGAGI. V shed 7 bases and J shed 7 bases, with 11 bases lying between them. CDR3 length: 12 amino acids. The CDR3 coding sequence is TGTGCCAGCAAGGGCACAGGGAACATTCAGTACTTC. Protein sequence: CASKGTGNIQYF.

This clonotype was seen ten or more times. The CDR3 loop is CASSLIGGTMYEQYF. The DNA for the CDR3 is TGTGCCAGCAGCTTAATTGGCGGGACGATGTACGAGCAGTACTTC. The V and J genes are TRBV7-3 and TRBJ2-7, with D maybe TRBD2 (6 bases). CDR1 is SGHTA, CDR2 FQGTGA, per germline. V was shortened by 1 base and J by 4 bases, with 14 bases between the two germline ends. CDR3 size: 15 residues.

This clonotype appeared a few times. The chain employs TRBV25-1 and TRBJ1-2; the match to TRBD1 covers 7 bases. The junction had 23 bases not matched to a gene; V was cut back by 5 bases and J by 14 bases. The CDR3 runs to 16 residues. Germline CDR1 MGHDK, CDR2 SYGVNS. The CDR3 reads CASSRSTRGRPGSFTF. The CDR3 DNA reads as TGTGCCAGCAGTAGGAGTACGAGGGGGCGACCCGGGAGTTTTACCTTC.

This rearrangement joins TRBV18 to TRBJ2-7; D may be TRBD1 (6 bases). V lost 6 bases, J lost 2 bases, and 14 bases lay in between. Germline CDR1 is KGHSH and CDR2 is LQKENI. The length of the CDR3 is 14 residues. CDR3 region: CASSPLNRAYEQYF. The CDR3 DNA sequence: TGTGCCAGCTCGCCCCTTAACAGGGCCTACGAGCAGTACTTC.

This sequence joins TRBV5-1 and TRBJ2-7; unclear D gene. V was shortened by 1 base and J by 0 bases, with 8 bases between the two germline ends. CDR1 SGHRS and CDR2 YFSETQ come from the germline V gene. The CDR3 extends over 14 amino acids. Here the CDR3 DNA reads TGCGCCAGCAGCTTGCGCAGGACCTCCTACGAGCAGTACTTC. This sequence encodes CASSLRRTSYEQYF.

This clonotype came up a few times. This chain connects TRBV21-1 to TRBJ2-4; TRBD1, the D gene given by the table, was not confirmed from the DNA. TRBV21-1 is classified as a pseudogene. This CDR3 region has 17 residues. Written as DNA, the CDR3 is TGTGCCAGCAGCAAGAGGGGAGAAAGGGAAACCAAAAACATTCAGTACTTC. It yields the protein CASSKRGERETKNIQYF.

This clonotype came up a few times. CDR3 residues: CASSFSQAYTEAFF. For the CDR3, the DNA is TGTGCCAGCAGCTTCTCACAGGCCTACACTGAAGCTTTCTTT. The genes are TRBV7-2 and TRBJ1-1; maybe TRBD1 (5 bases). The V and J ends lost 3 bases and 3 bases respectively, with 11 bases between them. CDR1 is SGHTA, CDR2 FQGNSA, per germline. The CDR3 runs to 14 residues.

The table lists this clonotype with a few counts. The V and J genes are TRBV12-3 or TRBV12-4 and TRBJ2-7; 8 nucleotides align to TRBD1. Trimming cost V 7 bases and J 5 bases; bases outside gene matches: 7. CDR3 size: 13 residues. CDR3: CASTSDRAHEQYF. The DNA for the CDR3 is TGTGCCAGCACCTCGGACAGGGCCCACGAGCAGTACTTC.

The sample holds a few counts of this clonotype. The chain recombines TRBV28 with TRBJ1-1; no definite D call. CDR1 and CDR2 from the germline V gene are MDHEN and SYDVKM. Trimming took 7 bases from V and 8 from J, leaving 17 bases between them. The CDR3 is made up of 13 amino acids. The CDR3 sequence is CASTPGRSEEAFF. The CDR3 DNA is TGTGCCAGCACCCCCGGCAGGAGCGAAGAAGCTTTCTTT.

The chain links TRBV5-6 to TRBJ1-4; D perhaps matches TRBD1 (6 bases). The CDR3 extends over 16 amino acids. V was shortened by 4 bases and J by 0 bases, with 13 bases between the two germline ends. Germline CDR1 and CDR2: SGHDT and YYEEEE. The CDR3 bases are TGTGCCAGCAGCACCTGGGACATCCCAACTAATGAAAAACTGTTTTTT. Translated: CASSTWDIPTNEKLFF.

This clonotype was observed a handful of times. The J gene is TRBJ2-7, the V gene TRBV12-3 or TRBV12-4, with 11 bases identical to TRBD1. Trimming at V came to 7 bases and at J to 7 bases, leaving 12 bases not matched to a gene. There are 15 residues in the CDR3. The CDR3 DNA reads TGTGCCAGCAAACTCCGCGGACAGGGGGCTGGAGAGCAGTACTTC. It translates to CASKLRGQGAGEQYF.

The J gene is TRBJ2-5, the V gene TRBV28; a weak D match, TRBD1 (5 bases). V was trimmed by 6 bases and J by 4 bases, leaving 12 bases between them. CDR1 and CDR2 from the germline V gene are MDHEN and SYDVKM. This CDR3 has 13 residues. CDR3 protein: CASSRTDRETQYF. The DNA of the CDR3 is TGTGCCAGCAGCCGCACAGACAGAGAGACCCAGTACTTC.

The chain links TRBV18 to TRBJ1-1, with D maybe TRBD1 (5 bases). The V gene lost 0 bases and the J gene lost 5 bases, with 10 bases spanning the gap. Germline-derived CDR1 and CDR2 are KGHSH and LQKENI. The CDR3 has 14 residues. CDR3 residues: CASSPPGKGTEAFF. The CDR3 DNA reads TGTGCCAGCTCACCACCAGGGAAGGGGACTGAAGCTTTCTTT.

The chain is built from TRBV5-1 and TRBJ2-1; the D gene is possibly TRBD1 (5 bases). V was trimmed by 2 bases and J by 4 bases, leaving 13 bases between them. The CDR3 spans 15 residues. Germline CDR1 and CDR2: SGHRS and YFSETQ. The CDR3 nucleotides read TGCGCCAGCAGCTTAAAGACAGCAATTTACAATGAGCAGTTCTTC. This translates into CASSLKTAIYNEQFF.

The rearrangement joins TRBV4-3 to TRBJ2-7; 12 nucleotides align to TRBD2. The CDR3 runs 15 residues. With 4 bases clipped from V and 6 bases from J, the junction kept 7 bases outside the gene matches. The V gene's germline CDR1 is LGHNA and CDR2 YSLEER. The CDR3 nucleotides read TGCGCCAGCAGCCGCGAACTAGCGGGAGGAGGCGAGCAGTACTTC. Its protein is CASSRELAGGGEQYF.

CDR3 protein: CSASGLLEAFF. The CDR3 DNA is TGCAGTGCTAGCGGGTTGCTTGAAGCTTTCTTT. This chain joins TRBV20-1 and TRBJ1-1; D ambiguous. The V and J ends lost 3 bases and 7 bases respectively, with 9 bases between them. The CDR3 length is 11 residues. The germline gives CDR1 DFQATT, CDR2 SNEGSKA (reference sequence).

The chain carries TRBV20-1 and TRBJ1-5; TRBD1 is a possible D gene (6 bases). Germline CDR1 reads DFQATT; CDR2 reads SNEGSKA (reference sequence). CDR3 length: 17 amino acids. Trimming cost V 1 base and J 0 bases, with 16 bases left between them. DNA for the CDR3: TGCAGTGCTAGAGTCGGGGGGCAGGGGTCTAGCAATCAGCCCCAGCATTTT. This sequence encodes CSARVGGQGSSNQPQHF.

V gene TRBV12-3 or TRBV12-4 combines with J gene TRBJ2-7; D uncertain. The V end lost 4 bases, the J end lost 11 bases, and 15 bases lay between the germline ends. The CDR3 sequence is 12 residues long. DNA for the CDR3: TGTGCCAGCAGTTCCTTGTCTTACGGCAAGTACTTC. Its translation is CASSSLSYGKYF.

This clonotype was found a few times. V gene TRBV19 combines with J gene TRBJ1-2, with D possibly TRBD1 on 6 matching bases. This CDR3 spans 14 amino acids. CDR1 is LNHDA, CDR2 SQIVND, per germline (reference sequence). V was cut by 3 bases and J by 5 bases, with 13 bases left in between. Written as DNA, the CDR3 is TGTGCCAGTAGTATCGGTACAGGGCGGTATGGCTACACCTTC. It specifies CASSIGTGRYGYTF.

The V and J genes are TRBV3-1 and TRBJ2-1; 9 positions match TRBD2. With 6 bases clipped from V and 4 bases from J, the junction kept 16 bases outside the gene matches. The CDR3 loop spans 18 amino acids. Germline lookup yields CDR1 LGHDT and CDR2 YNNKEL (reference sequence). The CDR3 region has the DNA TGTGCCAGCAGTCCCTTCGTTAGCGGGAGCGGTGTTTACAATGAGCAGTTCTTC. This gives the protein CASSPFVSGSGVYNEQFF.

In its sample, this clonotype was seen a few times. The chain carries TRBV20-1 and TRBJ2-3; TRBD2 agrees at 10 bases. The CDR3 loop spans 14 amino acids. Germline CDR1 DFQATT, CDR2 SNEGSKA (reference sequence). V shed 5 bases, J shed 5 bases, and the junction held 7 bases outside the gene matches. The CDR3 sequence is CSASSGRAGDTQYF. CDR3 sequence (DNA): TGCAGTGCTTCCAGCGGGAGGGCCGGAGATACGCAGTATTTT.